What follows is one T cell receptor beta chain and its context. These data are taken from a study of blood T cell repertoires in COVID-19. Study information: Collection of acute and convalescent COVID-19 samples took place in the United States, Italy and Spain. The cDNA or gDNA used as material had been derived from T cells, B-cell-depleted T cells, or PBMCs.

Authors' processing steps: Amplification of reference gene primers was used by the study to estimate nucleated cell counts. Here immunoSEQ multiplex PCR was the method, and the copy in TCRdb shows in-frame clones only, minus some. V and J calls and clone size follow that table, whereas D and trimming were derived from the DNA. The sample has roughly 310,000 clones; approximately 87% are singletons. Trimming stripped 1 base from V and 4 bases from J, with 25 bases between. CDR3 length: 19 amino acids. Germline CDR1 reads LGHNT; CDR2 reads FRNRAP. Enrolled during active infection, Seattle patients were then followed longitudinally.

This TCR derives from a woman in her 30s with COVID-19, enrolled during active disease. The rearrangement links TRBV12-5 to TRBJ1-2; D gene ambiguous. Sequencing was performed on peripheral blood. CDR3 protein: CASGLALSIGGRSGYGYTF. CDR3 in DNA: TGTGCTAGTGGTTTGGCCCTCTCCATCGGAGGGCGATCGGGCTATGGCTACACCTTC. Together with reference TRBV12-5 and TRBJ1-2, the CDR3 gives the full variable domain: DARVTQTPRHKVTEMGQEVTMRCQPILGHNTVFWYRQTMMQGLELLAYFRNRAPLDDSGMPKDRFSAEMPDATLATLKIQPSEPRDSAVYFCASGLALSIGGRSGYGYTFGSGTRLTVV.